The sequence of this T cell receptor (beta chain) was determined in a study of regulatory T cells in long-lasting Graves disease (dated by TCRdb to the early 2020s). Broadly, across the study: Newly diagnosed Graves' disease patients had taken antithyroid drugs for less than 3 months. Patients with persistent Graves' disease were compared with patients with newly diagnosed Graves' disease using TCR sequencing and RNA sequencing of peripheral blood. The study was registered as a clinical trial and conducted in China. A total of about 35 samples underwent TCR sequencing, from 13 patients with persistent Graves' disease and approximately 20 patients with newly diagnosed Graves' disease.

About this clonotype itself: Its antigen is not yet known. Base qualities are not at hand, and no much larger clone is one base apart.

Receptor amplification or capture employed multiplex PCR. Sequencing took place on an Illumina HiSeq 4000. CDR3 regions were amplified by Arm-PCR with iRepertoire HTBI primers to construct TCR beta libraries. Before sequencing, the PCR products went through gel purification. As for the authors' bioinformatics: Across samples, approximately 68 TRBV and around 15 TRBJ segments were identified and used for gene usage analysis of CDR3 amino acid clonotypes. COPE and FqMerger were used to merge the filtered high-quality paired reads into contigs. Contigs were aligned with BLAST to IMGT TRBV, TRBD and TRBJ reference genes, and CDR3 was defined per IMGT. Any clonotype with a frequency above 0.1% was classified as a highly expanded clone. Shannon entropy was used to measure repertoire diversity, and the Gini coefficient was used to measure V-J evenness. A clonotype found in more than one individual was treated as public. TCRdb passed the public sequencing reads through fastp at Q25 and MiXCR, retaining productive beta sequences. A single entry per CDR3 protein holds the most common genes and DNA from its merged rows. TCRdb assigned the V and J calls; the authors' analysis was not used. The sample table records 540,000 or so distinct CDR3 sequences; roughly 14% of these occur just once. The ten largest clones add up to roughly a tenth of the sample.

Explained via the paper, the time point label denotes: newly diagnosed GD, antithyroid drugs for less than 3 months. For both TCR sequencing and RNA sequencing, RNA was extracted from PBMCs using TRIzol. Graves' disease was diagnosed according to American Thyroid Association guidelines. Patients were recruited from an endocrinology department in Xi'an, China. Each patient gave 7.5 to 10 milliliters of peripheral blood, collected in an EDTA anticoagulant tube. PBMCs were isolated by Ficoll Paque Plus density gradient separation without further T cell sorting. An Agilent 2100 Bioanalyzer and agarose gel were used to assess RNA quality, and a NanoDrop 2000 was used to measure RNA concentration. Findings and caveats that apply to the study as a whole: The small sample size was acknowledged by the authors as a limitation that may reduce accuracy. Only the TCR beta chain was sequenced and analyzed. Patients with persistent disease shared more public clonotypes (fewer than 3,000) than newly diagnosed patients did (around 980). Compared with newly diagnosed patients, patients with persistent Graves' disease had lower TCR Shannon entropy and fewer highly expanded clones, which suggests clonal expansion. Only peripheral blood was studied, because thyroid tissue, the primary lesion, was inaccessible.

The sample was also reused in another study, on T cells in Graves' hyperthyroidism and ophthalmopathy. Taken from the second paper: A patient counted as having stable Graves' hyperthyroidism if no progression to ophthalmopathy occurred over 18 months of follow-up. Hyperthyroidism patients were newly diagnosed, with disease duration under 2 months, and aged 18 to 65 years. Patients with uncontrolled infections, other autoimmune diseases, pregnancy or lactation were excluded. Clinical symptoms, serum thyroxine and TRAb, thyroid ultrasound, and orbital computed tomography formed the basis for the diagnoses. For the first round of RT-PCR on the TCR CDR3, the HTBI primer set was used together with the Qiagen OneStep RT-PCR kit. Most expanded thyroid clonotypes (frequency above 0.001) were also detected in blood, suggesting blood repertoires may reflect thyroid immune responses. Ophthalmopathy was separated from stable hyperthyroidism by a 13 V-J signature model, with roughly 88% sensitivity and 81% to 82% specificity obtained in cross-validation and 80%/75% obtained in testing. During validation, the model predicted progression to ophthalmopathy a median of around 7 months ahead of onset, with almost 71% sensitivity and 72.22% specificity. TCR V-J signatures able to tell the groups apart were searched for in a discovery cohort of some 100 patients, of whom roughly 42 had Graves' ophthalmopathy and about 60 had stable Graves' hyperthyroidism. Prospective prediction of ophthalmopathy was tested in an independent validation cohort consisting of 18 to 20 hyperthyroidism patients and over 15 patients who later progressed to ophthalmopathy. The 75 to 100 discovery patients were randomly divided into training and test sets at a 7:3 ratio. In about 6 Graves' hyperthyroidism patients, the study also compared T-cell repertoires from thyroid tissue with T-cell repertoires from blood. Once sampling was done, hyperthyroidism patients were given methimazole at a starting dose of 30 mg daily, whereas ophthalmopathy patients were given high-dose intravenous methylprednisolone. Libraries were constructed in a second round of multiplex PCR, after which size selection and purification were carried out. Libraries were sequenced paired-end with 100 bp reads on an Illumina HiSeq2000. SOAPnuke was used to process the raw data, removing reads that contained adapters or uncalled bases, had a mean Phred below 15, or lacked an exact match to the constant primer or identifier. COPE v1.2.5 was used to merge high-quality paired reads, and clonotypes were defined as unique nucleotide sequences. MiTCR v1.1 was used to align the clonotypes against IMGT TRBV, TRBD and TRBJ reference segments. Only V-J combinations with frequency above 0.0001, covering 99% to 99.2% of repertoires, were analysed. The TCS score was defined as F50 (clonal expansion) divided by E x V (chaos), with BLOSUM62-based TCRdist calculated between CDR3 peptides within each V-J. Welch's t-statistics and random forest reduced around 550 V-J features to about 13, which were used in a naive Bayes classifier (R e1071). Sample size was not statistically predetermined, and blinding of investigators to group allocation was not performed. The paper reports TCR Vbeta CDR3 sequencing of over 120 peripheral blood samples: 40 to 45 ophthalmopathy, about 75 hyperthyroidism and 17 progressor patients.

This clonotype was sampled from a man aged 30 to 39 with Graves disease. Donor details come from another sample of the same person, matched by shared clones. The sequenced sample was peripheral blood mononuclear cells (PBMCs), obtained at new diagnosis, from a patient treated with antithyroid drugs.

The encoded CDR3 is CASSPGDGEQFF. The nucleotides read TGTGCCAGCAGCCCAGGGGATGGTGAGCAGTTCTTC. This sequence uses TRBV6-1 and TRBJ2-1; matching of 6 bases hints at TRBD1 as the D gene. Between the V and J ends, shortened by 6 bases and 9 bases respectively, the junction contains 12 bases. Reading from cysteine to phenylalanine, the CDR3 counts 12 amino acids. Of all the DNA, just the CDR3 is kept, 36 bases in frame from base 1. The germline V gene sets CDR1 to MNHNS and CDR2 to SASEGT.